The present T cell receptor beta chain was sequenced within a study of blood T cell repertoires in COVID-19. Turning to the study itself: The origin of the acute and convalescent COVID-19 samples was the United States, Italy and Spain. Sources were T cells, B-cell-depleted T cells, or PBMCs; the material itself was cDNA or gDNA.

This clone was detected only a few times. Produced via immunoSEQ multiplex PCR; TCRdb's table is partial and in-frame only. The repertoire consists of some 80,000 clones, with around 79% occurring once and the leading ten covering 5% to 6%. The ends were cut back, 4 bases at V and 1 base at J, with 10 bases in the middle. This CDR3 comprises 14 residues. From germline, CDR1 is MNHEY and CDR2 SVGEGT. Specimen: peripheral blood. This TCR was recovered from a woman older than 75 with active or convalescent COVID-19. The V and J genes are TRBV6-2 or TRBV6-3 and TRBJ1-1, with D uncertain. The CDR3 bases are TGTGCCAGCAGTTCCCCCGGTAGGAACACTGAAGCTTTCTTT. It specifies CASSSPGRNTEAFF.